This T cell receptor beta chain originates from a study of blood T cell repertoires in COVID-19. Turning to the study itself: Acute and convalescent COVID-19 specimens originated in the United States, Italy and Spain. T cells, B-cell-depleted T cells, or PBMCs provided the cDNA or gDNA that served as material.

Seattle patients were enrolled during active infection and followed longitudinally. Per the authors' pipeline: The assay estimated nucleated cells by amplifying reference gene primers. The table came from immunoSEQ multiplex PCR; TCRdb's copy has only in-frame clones and leaves some out. The DNA gave D and trimming, while V, J and clone size come from that table. Of 45,000 to 55,000 clones in the sample, 82% were seen once. The CDR3 is 13 residues long. CDR1 is MNHEY and CDR2 is SMNVEV in the germline V gene (reference sequence). With V trimmed by 8 bases and J by 8 bases, 10 bases remained unmatched.

This TCR came from a man older than 75 with COVID-19, enrolled during active disease. The sequenced material came from peripheral blood. The chain links TRBV27 to TRBJ1-2, with 8 bases lining up with TRBD1. The CDR3 protein is CASRVQGAGGYTF. Here the CDR3 DNA reads TGTGCCAGCCGCGTCCAGGGGGCGGGGGGCTACACCTTC.